The 29 T cell receptor beta chains reported below all come from one sample, sequenced in a study of T cell repertoires in cytomegalovirus infection. TCRdb reprocessed the reads with MiXCR, giving one entry per CDR3 protein. Of fewer than 300,000 distinct CDR3 sequences in the sample, about 23% were seen once. The sample comprised PBMCs. Receptors were obtained from a human donor in good health (CMV status not recorded). Some clones in this sample may be carry-over from other donors' samples.

This clonotype showed up many times. The rearrangement links TRBV28 to TRBJ1-5; perhaps TRBD1 as D (6 bases). Trimming cost V 6 bases and J 7 bases, with 10 bases left between them. The CDR3 sequence is 12 residues long. From germline, CDR1 is MDHEN and CDR2 SYDVKM. The CDR3 loop is CASRQGRQPQHF. CDR3 DNA sequence: TGTGCCAGCAGACAGGGTCGGCAGCCCCAGCATTTT.

V is TRBV18 and J is TRBJ1-4, with no clear D. Trimming removed 3 bases at V and 8 bases at J, with 7 bases between. Germline assignment: CDR1 KGHSH and CDR2 LQKENI. This CDR3 spans 12 amino acids. For the CDR3, the DNA is TGTGCCAGCTCACCTCCGGTGGAAAAACTGTTTTTT. Translated: CASSPPVEKLFF.

The chain links TRBV20-1 to TRBJ2-4; D is perhaps TRBD1 or TRBD2 (6 bases each). The CDR3 consists of 14 residues. Germline-derived CDR1 and CDR2 are DFQATT and SNEGSKA (reference sequence). V was pared by 2 bases and J by 6 bases, with 14 bases between. CDR3 in amino acids: CSARTPGAGNIQYF. Written as DNA, the CDR3 is TGCAGTGCTAGAACCCCGGGGGCAGGAAACATTCAGTACTTC.

This sequence joins TRBV20-1 and TRBJ2-5, with 8 nucleotides matching TRBD1. The CDR3 consists of 15 residues. V gave up 7 bases and J gave up 5 bases; unmatched junction bases: 15. Germline values: CDR1 DFQATT, CDR2 SNEGSKA (reference sequence). The CDR3 nucleotides read TGCAGTGAAAGCCGGGCCAGGGGGCGCCCGGAGACCCAGTACTTC. It is translated as CSESRARGRPETQYF.

The chain has TRBV28 and TRBJ2-1; no clear D. CDR1 is MDHEN, CDR2 SYDVKM, per germline. V was shortened by 3 bases and J by 7 bases, with 7 bases between the two germline ends. The length of the CDR3 is 12 residues. The CDR3 spells CASSFLWNEQFF. CDR3 DNA: TGTGCCAGCAGTTTCCTATGGAATGAGCAGTTCTTC.

This clonotype was counted between two and nine times. The rearrangement links TRBV7-9 to TRBJ1-2; 9 bases are shared with TRBD1. J lost 0 bases, V lost 6 bases, and 11 bases had no gene match. Germline loops: CDR1 SEHNR, CDR2 FQNEAQ (reference sequence). The CDR3 covers 17 residues. CDR3 loop: CASSPLGQGESNYGYTF. For the CDR3, the DNA is TGTGCCAGCAGTCCCCTGGGACAGGGCGAATCTAACTATGGCTACACCTTC.

Ten or more counts support this clonotype. V is TRBV28 and J is TRBJ1-2, with D uncertain. Germline assignment: CDR1 MDHEN and CDR2 SYDVKM. V lost 6 bases and J 8 bases, leaving 7 bases between the germline ends. The CDR3 runs to 10 residues. The CDR3 DNA follows: TGTGCCAGCAGCTCCAGGGGCTACACCTTC. The encoded protein is CASSSRGYTF.

The chain joins TRBV7-8 to TRBJ1-2; perhaps TRBD1 as D (5 bases). CDR1 and CDR2 (germline): SGHVS, FQNEAQ. V was trimmed by 6 bases and J by 0 bases, leaving 14 bases between them. There are 15 residues in the CDR3. The CDR3 loop is CASSQEVGPNYGYTF. The CDR3 DNA reads TGTGCCAGCAGTCAAGAGGTGGGGCCTAACTATGGCTACACCTTC.

This clonotype came up many times. The chain couples TRBV7-2 to TRBJ2-3, with 14 positions matching TRBD2. Germline trimming cut 1 base from V and 2 bases from J; bases unmatched to any gene: 5. Germline CDR1 reads SGHTA; CDR2 reads FQGNSA. The CDR3 contains 18 residues. The CDR3 sequence is CASSLGGTSGSATDTQYF. DNA of the CDR3: TGTGCCAGCAGCTTAGGAGGGACTAGCGGGAGTGCCACAGATACGCAGTATTTT.

This clonotype was recorded at least ten times. The rearrangement joins TRBV7-9 to TRBJ1-1, with unresolved D. Germline CDR1 reads SEHNR; CDR2 reads FQNEAQ (reference sequence). Trimming shortened V by 5 bases and J by 3 bases, and 7 bases separated the two germline ends. The CDR3 is made up of 12 amino acids. DNA of the CDR3: TGTGCCAGCAGCAAATATGACACTGAAGCTTTCTTT. The encoded protein is CASSKYDTEAFF.

This chain joins TRBV2 and TRBJ1-2, with D perhaps TRBD1 (5 bases). Looked up from germline, CDR1 is SNHLY and CDR2 is FYNNEI. This CDR3 has 13 residues. The ends were cut back, 6 bases at V and 6 bases at J, with 14 bases in the middle. The chain's CDR3 is CASRPPDTNGYTF. The DNA of the CDR3 is TGTGCCAGCAGACCCCCGGACACAAATGGCTACACCTTC. Together with reference TRBV2 and TRBJ1-2, the CDR3 gives the full variable domain: EPEVTQTPSHQVTQMGQEVILRCVPISNHLYFYWYRQILGQKVEFLVSFYNNEISEKSEIFDDQFSVERPDGSNFTLKIRSTKLEDSAMYFCASRPPDTNGYTFGSGTRLTVV.

This clonotype has just a few counts. The gene calls are TRBV28 and TRBJ1-5; maybe TRBD1 (5 bases). Germline V CDR1 and CDR2: MDHEN, SYDVKM. The CDR3 runs 16 residues. The CDR3 reads CAGRKAGHYSNQPQHF. CDR3 nucleotide sequence: TGTGCAGGCCGGAAGGCAGGGCATTATAGCAATCAGCCCCAGCATTTT.

In regard to this clonotype: A read error may be the cause here, since a much bigger clone is one base away. The chain combines TRBV7-3 with TRBJ1-6; D is undetermined. Germline lookup yields CDR1 SGHTA and CDR2 FQGTGA. Trimming cost V 2 bases and J 7 bases, with 12 bases left between them. This CDR3 spans 15 amino acids. CDR3 residues: CASSLGHVTNSPLHF. The CDR3 nucleotides are TGTGCCAGCAGCTTAGGGCATGTGACGAATTCACCCCTCCACTTT.

CDR3 amino acids: CASSRDLLRDQPQHF. CDR3 DNA sequence: TGTGCCAGCAGTAGGGACCTTCTACGGGATCAGCCCCAGCATTTT. The rearrangement links TRBV12-3 or TRBV12-4 to TRBJ1-5, with D tentatively TRBD1 (5 bases). The length of the CDR3 is 15 residues. V was pared by 5 bases and J by 5 bases, with 16 bases between.

This clonotype was counted between two and nine times. This chain uses TRBV6-2 or TRBV6-3 with TRBJ2-1; 12 nucleotides agree with TRBD2. Germline CDR1 and CDR2: MNHEY and SVGEGT. After removal of 6 bases from V and 8 bases from J, the junction contained 2 bases not matched to a gene. The CDR3 is 13 amino acids. The CDR3 loop is CASRLAGGDEQFF. The DNA for the CDR3 is TGTGCCAGCAGACTAGCGGGGGGCGATGAGCAGTTCTTC.

The chain links TRBV18 to TRBJ2-3; unclear D gene. The CDR3 has 17 amino acids. V lost 3 bases and J lost 4, with 20 bases in between. The germline gives CDR1 KGHSH, CDR2 LQKENI. CDR3 in amino acids: CASSPRASSVVADTQYF. Written as DNA, the CDR3 is TGTGCCAGCTCACCCCGCGCCTCTTCCGTGGTGGCAGATACGCAGTATTTT.

This chain joins TRBV11-2 and TRBJ2-2; the match to TRBD2 covers 7 bases. The CDR3 runs to 15 residues. V gave up 3 bases and J gave up 3 bases; unmatched junction bases: 4. Germline lookup yields CDR1 SGHAT and CDR2 FQNNGV. CDR3 region: CASSFGGSDTGELFF. The CDR3 DNA reads TGTGCCAGCAGCTTTGGCGGGAGCGACACCGGGGAGCTGTTTTTT.

The V call is TRBV12-3 or TRBV12-4, the J call TRBJ1-5; D ambiguous. This CDR3 is built from 14 residues. The V end was cut by 6 bases, the J end by 6 bases, with 15 bases between. CDR3 coding DNA: TGTGCCAGCAGCGCTGCGGGCATACTTCAGCCCCAGCATTTT. This translates into CASSAAGILQPQHF.

This clonotype was observed a few times. The rearrangement joins TRBV28 to TRBJ2-1; TRBD2 aligns across 8 bases. Looked up from germline, CDR1 is MDHEN and CDR2 is SYDVKM. The V and J ends lost 8 bases and 5 bases, in that order; junction bases with no gene match: 8. CDR3 size: 14 residues. The CDR3 DNA sequence: TGTGCCAGCCGGGCGGGAGGAGCCAACAATGAGCAGTTCTTC. As protein: CASRAGGANNEQFF. The complete variable domain, with remaining parts taken from reference TRBV28 and TRBJ2-1, reads DVKVTQSSRYLVKRTGEKVFLECVQDMDHENMFWYRQDPGLGLRLIYFSYDVKMKEKGDIPEGYSVSREKKERFSLILESASTNQTSMYLCASRAGGANNEQFFGPGTRLTVL.

The J gene is TRBJ2-1, the V gene TRBV28; the match to TRBD1 covers 10 bases. The V and J ends lost 7 bases and 6 bases, in that order; junction bases with no gene match: 9. CDR1 is MDHEN, CDR2 SYDVKM, per germline. The CDR3 has 15 residues. The CDR3 sequence: CASTAGQGTFNEQFF. In DNA form, the CDR3 reads TGTGCCAGCACTGCGGGACAGGGGACATTCAATGAGCAGTTCTTC.

This clonotype was picked up a small number of times. The rearrangement uses TRBV12-3 or TRBV12-4 and TRBJ2-4; the match to TRBD1 covers 9 bases. The CDR3 extends over 16 amino acids. Trimming at V came to 5 bases and at J to 7 bases, leaving 12 bases not matched to a gene. The CDR3 here is CASSPGTGTGTNIQYF. CDR3 DNA sequence: TGTGCCAGCAGTCCCGGGACAGGGACTGGAACGAACATTCAGTACTTC.

This clonotype was detected a few times. This chain connects TRBV6-6 to TRBJ2-1; 7 bases are a match to TRBD1. The CDR3 totals 15 residues. Germline loops: CDR1 MNHNY, CDR2 SVGAGI (reference sequence). Unmatched junction bases numbered 5, after V lost 5 bases and J lost 1 base. The CDR3, as DNA: TGTGCCAGCAGTCTTTCACAGGGGTCCTACAATGAGCAGTTCTTC. Protein: CASSLSQGSYNEQFF.

This clonotype was seen a few times. The chain uses TRBV5-1 and TRBJ2-5, with TRBD2 matching 13 bases. Germline V gives CDR1 SGHRS, CDR2 YFSETQ. V trimming: 6 bases; J trimming: 6 bases; junction bases outside the gene matches: 2. This CDR3 region has 13 residues. CDR3 DNA: TGCGCCAGCAAGACTAGCGGGGGGCAGACCCAGTACTTC. It translates to CASKTSGGQTQYF.

This clonotype was counted a few times. The V gene is TRBV28, the J gene TRBJ1-1, with 7 nucleotides matching TRBD1. Germline V gives CDR1 MDHEN, CDR2 SYDVKM. The length of the CDR3 is 14 residues. V lost 6 bases to trimming and J lost 6 bases; unmatched junction nucleotides: 10. The chain's CDR3 is CASSLRGGAAEAFF. The CDR3 DNA follows: TGTGCCAGCAGCCTCAGGGGGGGCGCCGCTGAAGCTTTCTTT.

The chain recombines TRBV10-3 with TRBJ2-7, with TRBD1 identical over 9 bases. V was pared by 7 bases and J by 3 bases, with 10 bases of the junction left unmatched. Germline values: CDR1 ENHRY, CDR2 SYGVKD. The CDR3 consists of 15 residues. The CDR3 reads CAITNGDREDYEQYF. The CDR3 DNA follows: TGTGCCATCACCAACGGGGACAGGGAGGACTACGAGCAGTACTTC.

This clonotype has only a few counts. The chain has TRBV5-1 and TRBJ1-1, with TRBD1 as a possible D gene (6 bases). Germline V gives CDR1 SGHRS, CDR2 YFSETQ. Trimming removed 1 base from V and 0 bases from J, with 16 bases in between. The CDR3 sequence is 17 residues long. Here the CDR3 DNA reads TGCGCCAGCAGCTTGTTCTCGACAGGCAGTATGAACACTGAAGCTTTCTTT. Its translation is CASSLFSTGSMNTEAFF.

The chain carries TRBV6-5 and TRBJ2-1; 7 bases fit TRBD2. Germline-derived CDR1 and CDR2 are MNHEY and SVGAGI. The CDR3 length is 16 residues. Trimming took 2 bases from V and 5 from J; bases not matched to a gene: 9. CDR3: CASSYDARGRDNEQFF. CDR3 DNA: TGTGCCAGCAGTTACGACGCTCGCGGGAGAGACAATGAGCAGTTCTTC.

Ten or more counts support this clonotype. J is TRBJ2-5 and V is TRBV7-2; TRBD2 aligns across 15 bases. The trim removed 2 bases at V and 5 bases at J, leaving 3 bases unmatched. The CDR3 loop spans 16 amino acids. Germline loops: CDR1 SGHTA, CDR2 FQGNSA. CDR3 sequence: CASSLYGLAGGETQYF. In DNA, the CDR3 is TGTGCCAGCAGCTTATACGGACTAGCGGGAGGGGAGACCCAGTACTTC.

This clonotype was seen more than once but under ten times. This CDR3 reads CASSLRRTERAKNIQYF. For the CDR3, the DNA is TGTGCCAGCAGCTTAAGAAGGACAGAACGAGCCAAAAACATTCAGTACTTC. The genes are TRBV11-2 and TRBJ2-4, with D perhaps TRBD1 (6 bases). CDR1 SGHAT and CDR2 FQNNGV come from the germline V gene. CDR3 length equals 17 residues. Trimming stripped 2 bases from V and 0 bases from J, with 14 bases between.